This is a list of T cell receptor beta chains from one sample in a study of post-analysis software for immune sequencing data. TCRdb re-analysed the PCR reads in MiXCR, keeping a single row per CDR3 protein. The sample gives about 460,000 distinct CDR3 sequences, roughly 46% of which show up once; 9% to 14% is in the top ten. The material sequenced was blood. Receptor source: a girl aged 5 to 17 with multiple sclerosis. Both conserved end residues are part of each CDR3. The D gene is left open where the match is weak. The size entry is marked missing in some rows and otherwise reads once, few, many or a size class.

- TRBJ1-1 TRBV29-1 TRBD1 CSVNRGLLNTEAFF TGCAGCGTCAACAGGGGGTTGTTGAACACTGAAGCTTTCTTT
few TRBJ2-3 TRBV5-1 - CASSHRGDTQYF TGCGCCAGCAGCCATCGGGGAGATACGCAGTATTTT
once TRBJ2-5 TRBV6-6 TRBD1 CTSSYDRGEQYF TGTACCAGCAGTTACGACAGGGGAGAGCAGTACTTC
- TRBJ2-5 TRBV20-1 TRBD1 CSARTGVSETQYF TGCAGTGCTAGGACAGGGGTTTCGGAGACCCAGTACTTC
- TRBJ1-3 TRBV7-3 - CASSPQGGNTIYF TGTGCCAGCAGCCCTCAGGGAGGAAACACCATATATTTT
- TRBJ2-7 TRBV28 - CASSRGGQSSYEQYF TGTGCCAGCAGTAGGGGGGGCCAGTCCTCCTACGAGCAGTACTTC
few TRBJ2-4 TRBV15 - CATSRDGGKAKNIQYF TGTGCCACCAGCAGAGATGGTGGCAAAGCCAAAAACATTCAGTACTTC
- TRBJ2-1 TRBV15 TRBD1 CATSRGQGAGEQFF TGTGCCACCAGCAGAGGGCAGGGGGCGGGTGAGCAGTTCTTC
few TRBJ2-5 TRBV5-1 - CASKIAAQETQYF TGCGCCAGCAAGATAGCGGCTCAAGAGACCCAGTACTTC
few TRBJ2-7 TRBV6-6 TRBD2 CASSYAGGEQYF TGTGCCAGCAGTTACGCGGGGGGCGAGCAGTACTTC
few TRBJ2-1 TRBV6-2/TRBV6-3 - CASSYSGTGSYNEQFF TGTGCCAGCAGTTACTCCGGGACTGGTTCCTACAATGAGCAGTTCTTC
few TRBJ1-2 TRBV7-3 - CASSLNLAGDYGYTF TGTGCCAGCAGCTTAAATTTGGCAGGGGACTATGGCTACACCTTC
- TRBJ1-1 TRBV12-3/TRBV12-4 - CASEIDSLNTEAFF TGTGCCAGCGAAATCGACAGCTTGAACACTGAAGCTTTCTTT
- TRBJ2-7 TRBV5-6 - CASSFSPEMSEQYF TGTGCCAGCAGCTTTAGCCCGGAGATGTCCGAGCAGTACTTC
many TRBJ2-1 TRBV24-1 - CATSDGIAYNEQFF TGTGCCACCAGTGACGGGATCGCCTACAATGAGCAGTTCTTC
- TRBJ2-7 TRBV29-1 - CSVGLQSSYEQYF TGCAGCGTTGGGCTACAGAGCTCCTACGAGCAGTACTTC
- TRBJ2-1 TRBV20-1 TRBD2 CSARDSGSYNEQFF TGCAGTGCTAGAGATAGCGGGAGTTACAATGAGCAGTTCTTC
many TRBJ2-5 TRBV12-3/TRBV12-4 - CASSASTEYQETQYF TGTGCCAGCAGTGCAAGTACAGAGTACCAAGAGACCCAGTACTTC
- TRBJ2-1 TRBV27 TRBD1 CASSLDTGTGSDEQFF TGTGCCAGCAGTTTGGACACCGGGACAGGGAGCGATGAGCAGTTCTTC
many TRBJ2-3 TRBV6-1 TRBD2 CASRIAGSVTDTQYF TGTGCCAGCCGAATAGCGGGATCTGTCACAGATACGCAGTATTTT
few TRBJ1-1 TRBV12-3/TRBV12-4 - CASSLWQGNRKAFF TGTGCCAGCAGTTTATGGCAGGGGAACAGAAAAGCTTTCTTT
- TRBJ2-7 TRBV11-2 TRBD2 CASSLSLAGDNEQYF TGTGCCAGCAGCTTAAGCCTAGCGGGAGACAATGAGCAGTACTTC
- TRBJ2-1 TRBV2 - CASSDRVSANEQFF TGTGCCAGCAGTGACAGGGTGTCGGCCAATGAGCAGTTCTTC
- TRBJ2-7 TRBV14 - CASSQEHWVPESQYF TGTGCCAGCAGCCAAGAACACTGGGTGCCGGAGTCCCAGTACTTC
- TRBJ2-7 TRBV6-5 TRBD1 CASRISGTGGYEQYF TGTGCCAGTCGAATCTCCGGGACAGGGGGGTACGAGCAGTACTTC
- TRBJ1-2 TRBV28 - CASTIWQAEKYYGYTF TGTGCCAGCACCATTTGGCAGGCCGAAAAATACTATGGCTACACCTTC
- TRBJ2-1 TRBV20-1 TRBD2 CSARGGLAGASSYNEQFF TGCAGTGCTCGAGGTGGCCTAGCGGGAGCGAGCTCCTACAATGAGCAGTTCTTC
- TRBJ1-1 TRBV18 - CASSSEVLNTEAFF TGTGCCAGCTCATCAGAGGTTCTGAACACTGAAGCTTTCTTT
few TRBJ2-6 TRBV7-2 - CASSPSVRASGANVLTF TGTGCCAGCAGCCCTAGTGTTCGGGCCTCTGGGGCCAACGTCCTGACTTTC
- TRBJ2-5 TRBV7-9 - CASSPRLTGLKETQYF TGTGCCAGCAGCCCTCGACTGACAGGTCTAAAGGAGACCCAGTACTTC
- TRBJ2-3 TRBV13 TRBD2 CASSLLAGVTDTQYF TGTGCCAGCAGCTTATTAGCGGGAGTAACAGATACGCAGTATTTT
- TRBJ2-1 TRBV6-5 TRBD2 CASSSWTSGSYEQFF TGTGCCAGCAGTTCTTGGACTAGCGGGAGCTATGAGCAGTTCTTC
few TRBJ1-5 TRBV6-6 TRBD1 CASRPSAGTASNQPQHF TGTGCCAGCAGGCCCAGTGCCGGGACAGCAAGCAATCAGCCCCAGCATTTT
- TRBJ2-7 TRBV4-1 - CASSQVQGERSYEQYF TGCGCCAGCAGCCAAGTACAGGGCGAAAGGTCCTACGAGCAGTACTTC
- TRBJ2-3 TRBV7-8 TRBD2 CAGSPGLAGEINTDTQYF TGTGCCGGCAGCCCCGGACTAGCGGGAGAGATAAACACAGATACGCAGTATTTT
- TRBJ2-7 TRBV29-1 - CSVEVKGGSYEQYF TGCAGCGTTGAAGTGAAAGGCGGCTCCTACGAGCAGTACTTC
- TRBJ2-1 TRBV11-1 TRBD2 CASSFKGLAGYNEQFF TGTGCCAGCAGCTTTAAGGGACTAGCGGGCTACAATGAGCAGTTCTTC
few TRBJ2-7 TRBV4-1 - CASSQDTPSYEQYF TGCGCCAGCAGCCAAGATACCCCCTCCTACGAGCAGTACTTC
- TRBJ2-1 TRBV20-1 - CSARVFGGGQYYNERFF TGCAGTGCTAGAGTTTTTGGCGGGGGACAGTACTACAATGAGCGGTTCTTC
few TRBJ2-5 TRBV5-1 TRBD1 CASSVFSTGEQETQYF TGCGCCAGCAGCGTTTTCAGCACAGGGGAGCAAGAGACCCAGTACTTC
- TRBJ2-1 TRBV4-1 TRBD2 CASSQEFASGRAGEQFF TGCGCCAGCAGCCAAGAATTCGCTAGCGGGAGGGCCGGTGAGCAGTTCTTC
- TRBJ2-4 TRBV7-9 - CASSFYTETQRNIQYF TGTGCCAGCAGCTTTTATACAGAGACCCAAAGGAACATTCAGTACTTC
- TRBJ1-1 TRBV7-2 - CASSLMDTEAFF TGTGCCAGCAGCTTAATGGACACTGAAGCTTTCTTT
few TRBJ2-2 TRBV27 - CASSLIGGELFF TGTGCCAGCAGTTTAATCGGCGGGGAGCTGTTTTTT
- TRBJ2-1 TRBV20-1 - CSAGTPTSANEQFF TGCAGTGCTGGAACCCCTACTAGTGCTAATGAGCAGTTCTTC
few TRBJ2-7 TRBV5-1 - CASSWRTVVDEQYF TGCGCCAGCAGCTGGAGGACAGTGGTGGACGAGCAGTACTTC
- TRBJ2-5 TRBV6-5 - CASSYSGLGETQYF TGTGCCAGCAGTTACTCTGGGCTAGGAGAGACCCAGTACTTC
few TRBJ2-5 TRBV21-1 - CASSALSTSGTQRETQYF TGTGCCAGCAGCGCTCTTTCGACCTCCGGGACCCAGCGGGAGACCCAGTACTTC
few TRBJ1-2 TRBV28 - CASRGPQNLVASYTF TGTGCCAGCAGGGGCCCCCAAAATCTGGTAGCGAGCTACACCTTC
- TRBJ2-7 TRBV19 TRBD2 CASTPTSGNSYEQYF TGTGCCAGTACTCCGACTAGCGGGAACTCCTACGAGCAGTACTTC